This T cell receptor beta chain was recorded in a study of T cells in Graves' hyperthyroidism and ophthalmopathy (dated by TCRdb to the late 2010s). With respect to the entire study: Peripheral blood was sampled at the time of initial diagnosis, prior to any treatment. To identify TCR V-J signatures that set the groups apart, the researchers used a discovery cohort of 100 patients, made up of 40 to 45 with Graves' ophthalmopathy and 57 with stable Graves' hyperthyroidism. Whether ophthalmopathy could be predicted prospectively was tested in an independent validation cohort made up of 18 to 20 hyperthyroidism patients plus 17 patients who later progressed to ophthalmopathy. The 100 or so discovery patients were randomly divided into training and test sets at a 7:3 ratio. In several Graves' hyperthyroidism patients, the study also compared T-cell repertoires from thyroid tissue with T-cell repertoires from blood. Once sampling was done, hyperthyroidism patients were given methimazole at a starting dose of 30 mg daily, whereas ophthalmopathy patients were given high-dose intravenous methylprednisolone. The paper describes TCR Vbeta CDR3 sequencing of 130 to 150 peripheral blood samples, made up of 43 ophthalmopathy patients, 70 to 75 hyperthyroidism patients and roughly 17 progressor patients.

From a lookup of the germline V gene, CDR1 and CDR2 are SGHDN and FVKESK. Including cysteine and phenylalanine, the CDR3 has 19 amino acids. Only CDR3 DNA remains: 57 bases, in frame from the first base. Moderately to severely active disease, a Clinical Activity Score of at least 3, a NOSPECS grade of at least 4, and a duration under 3 months were present in ophthalmopathy patients. The study excluded patients with uncontrolled infections, other autoimmune diseases, pregnancy or lactation. Clinical symptoms, serum thyroxine and TRAb, thyroid ultrasound, and orbital computed tomography formed the basis for the diagnoses. PBMCs were separated from roughly 9.6 ml of fresh peripheral blood using Ficoll-Paque density gradient centrifugation. Trizol reagent was used to extract total RNA, and RNA quality was then checked on an Agilent 2100 Bioanalyzer. Broad study findings and their caveats: In validation, the model predicted progression to ophthalmopathy with roughly 70% sensitivity and 72% to 85% specificity, a median of 6.5 months before onset. Ophthalmopathy was separated from stable hyperthyroidism by a 13 V-J signature model, with about 86% sensitivity and roughly 81% specificity obtained in cross-validation and 80%/75% obtained in testing. Sample size was not statistically predetermined, and blinding of investigators to group allocation was not performed. Blood samples also contained most of the expanded thyroid clonotypes (frequency above 0.001), which suggests that blood repertoires may reflect thyroid immune responses.

Amplification of TCR beta CDR3 regions was carried out from RNA transcripts. The TCR CDR3 was subjected to a first round of RT-PCR using the HTBI primer set and the Qiagen OneStep RT-PCR kit. Libraries were constructed in a second round of multiplex PCR, after which size selection and purification were performed. Paired-end sequencing of the libraries was performed with 100 bp reads on an Illumina HiSeq2000. In the original analysis: SOAPnuke was used to process the raw data, removing reads that contained adapters or uncalled bases, had a mean Phred below 15, or lacked an exact match to the constant primer or identifier. COPE v1.2.5 was used to merge high-quality paired reads, and clonotypes were defined as unique nucleotide sequences. MiTCR v1.1 was used to align clonotypes to the IMGT TRBV, TRBD and TRBJ reference segments. Only V-J combinations with frequency above 0.0001, covering 98% to 99.2% of repertoires, were analysed. The TCS score was defined as the ratio of F50 (clonal expansion) to E x V (chaos), calculated using BLOSUM62-based TCRdist between CDR3 peptides within each V-J. Welch's t-statistics and random forest reduced around 510 V-J features to about 13, which were used in a naive Bayes classifier (R e1071). In TCRdb, the public reads were trimmed at Q25 with fastp and aligned with MiXCR, with productive beta chains retained. Under each unique CDR3 protein, matching rows form one entry showing the most common genes and DNA. V and J calls and clone size were set by TCRdb, not the authors. The sample table records approximately 400,000 distinct CDR3 sequences; about an eighth of these occur just once. The ten largest clones add up to around 28% of the sample.

In the case of this clonotype: Its binding antigen is unknown. Within one base of it there is no much larger clone, and no base qualities were kept.

Sequenced material: blood. This sequence originates from a man aged 45 to 65 with Graves' ophthalmopathy. The chain is made from TRBV14 and TRBJ2-1, with TRBD2 matching 12 junction bases. The end of the DNA aligns better with TRBJ2-7, so the J call may be wrong. The CDR3 has the sequence CASSQGPETSGRFYNEQYF. The bases read TGTGCCAGCAGCCAAGGCCCCGAAACTAGCGGGAGGTTCTACAATGAGCAGTACTTC.